This TCR beta chain is drawn from a study of tissue T cells after allogeneic stem cell transplantation. Sequencing was performed with immunoSEQ multiplex PCR; in TCRdb, only in-frame clones are kept and a portion is missing. This table has thousands of clones, 50% to 75% appearing once. Study-wide results and limits: TCR repertoires tracked anatomic similarity, regardless of disease or transplant status. Only a limited share of tissue TCRs appeared in blood or spleen. Few T cell clones were shared across patients, but motif clusters showed tissue-specific shared signatures.

This research-autopsy study prospectively enrolled adult allogeneic hematopoietic cell transplant recipients with steroid-refractory graft-versus-host disease. GI sites, liver, skin and spleen were taken after median 9.75 post-mortem hours. Per germline, CDR1 LGHDT and CDR2 YNNKEL (reference sequence). The CDR3 runs 13 residues. Trimming cost V 4 bases and J 5 bases; bases outside gene matches: 3. Remarks on this clone: The antigen is undetermined.

The rearrangement uses TRBV3-1 (or the pseudogene TRBV3-2) and TRBJ2-5; 8 nucleotides align to TRBD1. The sequence came from a male patient of 60 years or more with steroid-refractory graft-versus-host disease after an allogeneic stem cell transplant. Some T cells may have originated in the graft donor. This specimen consisted of jejunal tissue, obtained at autopsy. The CDR3 spells CASSRDRMETQYF. Here the CDR3 DNA reads TGTGCCAGCAGCCGGGACAGGATGGAGACCCAGTACTTC.